This T cell receptor (beta chain) emerged from a study of blood T cell repertoires in COVID-19. Turning to the study itself: COVID-19 samples collected from the United States, Italy and Spain covered acute and convalescent phases. PBMCs, B-cell-depleted T cells, or T cells were the source of the cDNA or gDNA that made up the material.

Original processing notes: Reference gene primers were amplified, and this amplification served to estimate nucleated cell counts. Sequencing was performed with immunoSEQ multiplex PCR; in TCRdb, only in-frame clones are kept and a portion is missing. V and J calls and clone size follow that table, whereas D and trimming were derived from the DNA. The table lists roughly 120,000 clones, around 87% of them singletons. The J segment lost 3 bases and the V segment lost 3 bases, leaving 8 bases of the junction unmatched. This CDR3 has 15 residues. Germline-derived CDR1 and CDR2 are SGDLS and YYNGEE. Material: peripheral blood. V is TRBV9 and J is TRBJ1-1, with TRBD1 matching over 7 bases. This sequence originates from a woman in her 70s with acute or convalescent COVID-19. This chain's CDR3 is CASSADRDSDTEAFF. The CDR3 bases are TGTGCCAGCAGCGCAGACAGGGATTCGGACACTGAAGCTTTCTTT.